The rows below give T cell receptor beta chains drawn from one sample of a study of blood T cell repertoires in COVID-19. Sequencing used immunoSEQ multiplex PCR; TCRdb keeps in-frame clones, though not all of them. Of 150,000 to 200,000 clones in the sample, 60% to 80% were seen once. The sample comprised peripheral blood. These receptors were collected from a man aged 55 to 70 with active or convalescent COVID-19. Both conserved end residues are part of each CDR3. The D gene is left open where the match is weak. Some rows mark clone size as missing; the rest say once, few, many or name a class of expanded clone.

j_call: TRBJ2-7; d_call: -; v_call: TRBV7-2; clone_size: -; cdr3_nt: TGTGCCAGCAGCCGTGGGGGCTCTTGGGGCTCCTACGAGCAGTACTTC; cdr3_aa: CASSRGGSWGSYEQYF
j_call: TRBJ2-2; d_call: -; v_call: TRBV7-7; clone_size: once; cdr3_nt: TGTGCCAGCAGCCCCTCCCTCGGAAAGGGGTCCACCGGGGAGCTGTTTTTT; cdr3_aa: CASSPSLGKGSTGELFF
j_call: TRBJ1-1; d_call: -; v_call: TRBV28; clone_size: -; cdr3_nt: TGTGCCAGCAGTCCCCCACTCAGGGCCTTGAACACTGAAGCTTTCTTT; cdr3_aa: CASSPPLRALNTEAFF
j_call: TRBJ2-7; d_call: TRBD2; v_call: TRBV2; clone_size: few; cdr3_nt: TGTGCCAGCAAGCCGACTAGCGGCTACGAGCAGTACTTC; cdr3_aa: CASKPTSGYEQYF
j_call: TRBJ2-2; d_call: -; v_call: TRBV5-1; clone_size: -; cdr3_nt: TGCGCCAGCAGCTTGAGCCGGGGATTAACCGGGGAGCTGTTTTTT; cdr3_aa: CASSLSRGLTGELFF
j_call: TRBJ1-2; d_call: TRBD1; v_call: TRBV28; clone_size: -; cdr3_nt: TGTGCCAGCAGCGGGACAGACTATGGCTACACCTTC; cdr3_aa: CASSGTDYGYTF
j_call: TRBJ2-1; d_call: TRBD2; v_call: TRBV9; clone_size: few; cdr3_nt: TGTGCCAGCAGTCCTAGCGGGAGATGGAATGAGCAGTTCTTC; cdr3_aa: CASSPSGRWNEQFF
j_call: TRBJ1-5; d_call: TRBD1; v_call: TRBV2; clone_size: -; cdr3_nt: TGTGCCAGCAGATCCATGCCCGGGACAGGTGGGCCCCAGCATTTT; cdr3_aa: CASRSMPGTGGPQHF
j_call: TRBJ2-2; d_call: -; v_call: TRBV11-3; clone_size: many; cdr3_nt: TGTGCCAGCAGCTTAACGGGCACCGGGGAGCTGTTTTTT; cdr3_aa: CASSLTGTGELFF
j_call: TRBJ2-7; d_call: TRBD2; v_call: TRBV6-2/TRBV6-3; clone_size: -; cdr3_nt: TGTGCCAGCAGTTCCGGACTAGCGGTCTACGAGCAGTACTTC; cdr3_aa: CASSSGLAVYEQYF
j_call: TRBJ2-1; d_call: -; v_call: TRBV6-2/TRBV6-3; clone_size: -; cdr3_nt: TGTGCCAGCAGTTACTCTGGCGGCTGGTCGGGTGAGCAGTTCTTC; cdr3_aa: CASSYSGGWSGEQFF
j_call: TRBJ2-7; d_call: -; v_call: TRBV7-2; clone_size: -; cdr3_nt: TGTGCCAGCAGCTTTGCGAAATCAGGGGCGGGCGAGCAGTACTTC; cdr3_aa: CASSFAKSGAGEQYF
j_call: TRBJ2-1; d_call: TRBD2; v_call: TRBV3-1/TRBV3-2; clone_size: once; cdr3_nt: TGTGCCAGCAGCTACTCGACTAGCGGGAACAATGAGCAGTTCTTC; cdr3_aa: CASSYSTSGNNEQFF
j_call: TRBJ2-1; d_call: TRBD2; v_call: TRBV18; clone_size: -; cdr3_nt: TGTGCCAGCTCACGGGGGACTAGCGGGACGGGCAATGAGCAGTTCTTC; cdr3_aa: CASSRGTSGTGNEQFF
j_call: TRBJ2-2; d_call: TRBD2; v_call: TRBV20-1; clone_size: few; cdr3_nt: TGCAGTGCTAGTCTAGCGGGAGTCAACGGGGAGCTGTTTTTT; cdr3_aa: CSASLAGVNGELFF
j_call: TRBJ1-1; d_call: TRBD1; v_call: TRBV27; clone_size: few; cdr3_nt: TGTGCCAGCAGTTCCCCGACAGGGGGGAACACTGAAGCTTTCTTT; cdr3_aa: CASSSPTGGNTEAFF
j_call: TRBJ2-7; d_call: TRBD2; v_call: TRBV19; clone_size: -; cdr3_nt: TGTGCCAGTAGTATAGACAGCGGGAGGGCCGGGAGCGAGCAGTACTTC; cdr3_aa: CASSIDSGRAGSEQYF
j_call: TRBJ1-1; d_call: -; v_call: TRBV12-3/TRBV12-4; clone_size: -; cdr3_nt: TGTGCCAGCAGTTTAAGAGGGACTGAAGCTTTCTTT; cdr3_aa: CASSLRGTEAFF
j_call: TRBJ2-1; d_call: TRBD2; v_call: TRBV19; clone_size: -; cdr3_nt: TGTGCCAGTAGATTAGCGGGGATCGATGAGCAGTTCTTC; cdr3_aa: CASRLAGIDEQFF
j_call: TRBJ2-1; d_call: TRBD1; v_call: TRBV5-1; clone_size: -; cdr3_nt: TGCGCCAGCACCTTGGGGACAGGGACCCACAATGAGCAGTTCTTC; cdr3_aa: CASTLGTGTHNEQFF
j_call: TRBJ2-7; d_call: TRBD1; v_call: TRBV7-9; clone_size: -; cdr3_nt: TGTGCCAGCAGCTCGGGACAGCAGACGGCCTACGAGCAGTACTTC; cdr3_aa: CASSSGQQTAYEQYF
j_call: TRBJ2-7; d_call: -; v_call: TRBV14; clone_size: -; cdr3_nt: TGTGCCAGCAGCCAAGAAACTTTAGCGACTGCCCTTTTTTTC; cdr3_aa: CASSQETLATALFF
j_call: TRBJ2-3; d_call: TRBD1; v_call: TRBV2; clone_size: -; cdr3_nt: TGTGCCAGCAGTCGACAGGGTACGGCCACAGATACGCAGTATTTT; cdr3_aa: CASSRQGTATDTQYF
j_call: TRBJ2-5; d_call: TRBD1; v_call: TRBV4-3; clone_size: -; cdr3_nt: TGCGCCAGCAGCCGCGGGACAGGGTGGGAGACCCAGTACTTC; cdr3_aa: CASSRGTGWETQYF
j_call: TRBJ2-7; d_call: -; v_call: TRBV29-1; clone_size: many; cdr3_nt: TGCAGCGTTGTAATACAGGTCTCCTACGAGCAGTACTTC; cdr3_aa: CSVVIQVSYEQYF
j_call: TRBJ1-1; d_call: -; v_call: TRBV9; clone_size: few; cdr3_nt: TGTGCCAGCAGCGTACTGGACAAACCTGAAGCTTTCTTT; cdr3_aa: CASSVLDKPEAFF
j_call: TRBJ2-7; d_call: -; v_call: TRBV4-3; clone_size: -; cdr3_nt: TGCGCCAGCAGCCAAGGGCTAGGTATATACGAGCAGTACTTC; cdr3_aa: CASSQGLGIYEQYF
j_call: TRBJ2-7; d_call: TRBD2; v_call: TRBV19; clone_size: -; cdr3_nt: TGTGCCAGTAGCGGGAGGGAAGACCTTTTTGAGCAGTACTTC; cdr3_aa: CASSGREDLFEQYF
j_call: TRBJ2-7; d_call: TRBD1; v_call: TRBV6-5; clone_size: -; cdr3_nt: TGTGCCAGCAGTACGACAGGGGGCAGGAACGAGCAGTACTTC; cdr3_aa: CASSTTGGRNEQYF
j_call: TRBJ2-5; d_call: TRBD1; v_call: TRBV29-1; clone_size: -; cdr3_nt: TGCAGCGTTGGGACAGGGGGCTTGGAGACCCAGTACTTC; cdr3_aa: CSVGTGGLETQYF
j_call: TRBJ1-2; d_call: TRBD1; v_call: TRBV9; clone_size: few; cdr3_nt: TGTGCCAGCAGCGTAGGCAGGGGGACTGGCTACACCTTC; cdr3_aa: CASSVGRGTGYTF
j_call: TRBJ2-7; d_call: TRBD2; v_call: TRBV7-8; clone_size: few; cdr3_nt: TGTGCCAGCAGCTTAAACCTAGGAAGACTAGCGGGAGGAAGCGAGCAGTACTTC; cdr3_aa: CASSLNLGRLAGGSEQYF
j_call: TRBJ2-1; d_call: TRBD2; v_call: TRBV24-1; clone_size: once; cdr3_nt: TGTGCCACCAGTGATTTGCAGGGGTCTAGCGGGAGGGGCGAGCAGTTCTTC; cdr3_aa: CATSDLQGSSGRGEQFF
j_call: TRBJ2-5; d_call: -; v_call: TRBV5-1; clone_size: few; cdr3_nt: TGCGCCAGCAGTCCCCCGCCGGGACTTAGGGACCGTAAGACCCAGTACTTC; cdr3_aa: CASSPPPGLRDRKTQYF
j_call: TRBJ1-2; d_call: -; v_call: TRBV6-2/TRBV6-3; clone_size: few; cdr3_nt: TGTGCCAGCAGTTACCGGTTAAACACAGGGAATGGCGGCTACACCTTC; cdr3_aa: CASSYRLNTGNGGYTF
j_call: TRBJ2-1; d_call: TRBD1; v_call: TRBV5-6; clone_size: -; cdr3_nt: TGTGCCAGCAGCCCCTTAAGGGGGCGGCCCTCCTACAATGAGCAGTTCTTC; cdr3_aa: CASSPLRGRPSYNEQFF
j_call: TRBJ1-1; d_call: -; v_call: TRBV3-1/TRBV3-2; clone_size: -; cdr3_nt: TGTGCCAGCAGCCCGCTCGAGGCGAACACTGAAGCTTTCTTT; cdr3_aa: CASSPLEANTEAFF
j_call: TRBJ2-3; d_call: TRBD1; v_call: TRBV27; clone_size: once; cdr3_nt: TGTGCCAGCAGTTACAGGGGCCCAGATACGCAGTATTTT; cdr3_aa: CASSYRGPDTQYF
j_call: TRBJ2-1; d_call: TRBD2; v_call: TRBV6-1; clone_size: -; cdr3_nt: TGTGCCAGCAGTGACCAGCGGGAGGGCCGCGAGCAGTTCTTC; cdr3_aa: CASSDQREGREQFF
j_call: TRBJ1-2; d_call: TRBD1; v_call: TRBV6-6; clone_size: -; cdr3_nt: TGTGCCAGCAGTTACACCACGACAGGGCTTGGCTACACCTTC; cdr3_aa: CASSYTTTGLGYTF
j_call: TRBJ1-6; d_call: TRBD1; v_call: TRBV28; clone_size: -; cdr3_nt: TGTGCCACCCATTATGGGACAGGGGTGTCACCCCTCCACTTT; cdr3_aa: CATHYGTGVSPLHF
j_call: TRBJ2-7; d_call: -; v_call: TRBV6-5; clone_size: -; cdr3_nt: TGTGCCAGCAGTTACCTCAGGGCTAGCTCCTACGAGCAGTACTTC; cdr3_aa: CASSYLRASSYEQYF
j_call: TRBJ1-2; d_call: -; v_call: TRBV14; clone_size: -; cdr3_nt: TGTGCCAGCAGCCAATCCCCCCGAGGCACGAGTGGCTACACCTTC; cdr3_aa: CASSQSPRGTSGYTF
j_call: TRBJ2-1; d_call: TRBD2; v_call: TRBV5-1; clone_size: -; cdr3_nt: TGCGCCAGCAGCCTTAGCGGGACTCAATACAATGAGCAGTTCTTC; cdr3_aa: CASSLSGTQYNEQFF
j_call: TRBJ1-1; d_call: -; v_call: TRBV5-5; clone_size: -; cdr3_nt: TGTGCCAGCAGCTATTCAGGGGAAACTGAAGCTTTCTTT; cdr3_aa: CASSYSGETEAFF
j_call: TRBJ1-2; d_call: -; v_call: TRBV15; clone_size: -; cdr3_nt: TGTGCCACCAGCCGAGGAGGAACGGGGGGGAGTTATGGCTACACCTTC; cdr3_aa: CATSRGGTGGSYGYTF
j_call: TRBJ1-2; d_call: TRBD1; v_call: TRBV5-5; clone_size: once; cdr3_nt: TGTGCCAGCAGCTCACGACAGGGGGCCATCTATGGCTACACCTTC; cdr3_aa: CASSSRQGAIYGYTF
j_call: TRBJ2-3; d_call: -; v_call: TRBV10-2; clone_size: -; cdr3_nt: TGCGCCAGCAGTGATAGAGTCACAGATACGCAGTATTTT; cdr3_aa: CASSDRVTDTQYF
j_call: TRBJ1-1; d_call: -; v_call: TRBV5-6; clone_size: -; cdr3_nt: TGTGCCAGCAGTTCCTACAGAGATTCGGCTGAAGCTTTCTTT; cdr3_aa: CASSSYRDSAEAFF
j_call: TRBJ2-1; d_call: TRBD2; v_call: TRBV6-2/TRBV6-3; clone_size: -; cdr3_nt: TGTGCCAGCAGTTCGGAGACTAGCGGCTACAATGAGCAGTTCTTC; cdr3_aa: CASSSETSGYNEQFF
j_call: TRBJ2-1; d_call: TRBD2; v_call: TRBV4-2; clone_size: -; cdr3_nt: TGTGCCAGCAGCCGCCCCGGGCTAGCGGGATTGAATGAGCAGTTCTTC; cdr3_aa: CASSRPGLAGLNEQFF
j_call: TRBJ2-1; d_call: -; v_call: TRBV19; clone_size: -; cdr3_nt: TGTGCCAGTAGTTATAGCGGTAACCGCTACAATGAGCAGTTCTTC; cdr3_aa: CASSYSGNRYNEQFF
j_call: TRBJ2-1; d_call: TRBD2; v_call: TRBV11-3; clone_size: -; cdr3_nt: TGTGCCAGCAGCTCGAGACTAGCGGGAGTGGATGAGCAGTTCTTC; cdr3_aa: CASSSRLAGVDEQFF